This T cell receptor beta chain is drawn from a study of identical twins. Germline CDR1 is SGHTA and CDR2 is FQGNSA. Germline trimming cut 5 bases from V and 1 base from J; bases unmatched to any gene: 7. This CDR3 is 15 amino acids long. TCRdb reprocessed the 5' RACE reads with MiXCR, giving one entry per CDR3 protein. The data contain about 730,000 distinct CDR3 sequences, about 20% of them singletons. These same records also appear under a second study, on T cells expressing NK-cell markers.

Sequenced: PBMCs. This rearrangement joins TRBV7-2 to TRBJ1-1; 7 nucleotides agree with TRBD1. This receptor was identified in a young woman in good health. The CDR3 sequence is CASSTVGQRNTEAFF. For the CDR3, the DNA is TGTGCCAGCAGCACTGTGGGACAGAGGAACACTGAAGCTTTCTTT.